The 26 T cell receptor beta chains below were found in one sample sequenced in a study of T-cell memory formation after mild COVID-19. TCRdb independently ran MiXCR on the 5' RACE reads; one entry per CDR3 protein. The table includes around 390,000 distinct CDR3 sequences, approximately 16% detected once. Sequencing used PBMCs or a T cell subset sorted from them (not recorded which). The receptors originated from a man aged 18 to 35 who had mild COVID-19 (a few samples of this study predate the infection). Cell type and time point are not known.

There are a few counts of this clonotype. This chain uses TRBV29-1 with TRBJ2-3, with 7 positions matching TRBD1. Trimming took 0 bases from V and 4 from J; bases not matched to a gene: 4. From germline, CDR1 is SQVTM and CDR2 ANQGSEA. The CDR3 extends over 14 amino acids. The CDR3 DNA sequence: TGCAGCGTTGAAGAGCCGACAGGGCCAGATACGCAGTATTTT. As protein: CSVEEPTGPDTQYF.

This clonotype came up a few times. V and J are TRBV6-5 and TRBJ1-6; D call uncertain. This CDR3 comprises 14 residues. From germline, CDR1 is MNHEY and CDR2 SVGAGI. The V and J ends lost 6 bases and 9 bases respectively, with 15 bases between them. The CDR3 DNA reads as TGTGCCAGCAGGGCCGAGCACAAGCGTTCACCCCTCCACTTT. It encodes CASRAEHKRSPLHF.

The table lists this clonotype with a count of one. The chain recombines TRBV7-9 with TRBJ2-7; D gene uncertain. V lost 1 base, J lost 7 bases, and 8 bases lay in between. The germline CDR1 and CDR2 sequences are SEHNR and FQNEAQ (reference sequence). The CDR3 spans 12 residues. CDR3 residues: CASSLGGIEQYV. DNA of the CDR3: TGTGCCAGCAGCTTAGGGGGAATAGAGCAGTACGTC.

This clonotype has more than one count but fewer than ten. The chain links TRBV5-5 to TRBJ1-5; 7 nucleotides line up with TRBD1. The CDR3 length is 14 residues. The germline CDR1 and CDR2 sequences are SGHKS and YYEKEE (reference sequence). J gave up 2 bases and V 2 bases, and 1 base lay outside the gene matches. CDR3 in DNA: TGTGCCAGCAGCTTCGACAGGGGCAATCAGCCCCAGCATTTT. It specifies CASSFDRGNQPQHF.

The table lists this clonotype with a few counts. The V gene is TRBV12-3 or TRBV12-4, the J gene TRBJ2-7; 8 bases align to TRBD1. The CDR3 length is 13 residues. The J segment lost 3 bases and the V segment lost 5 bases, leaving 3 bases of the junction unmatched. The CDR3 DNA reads TGTGCCAGCAGTGACAGGGGCCGCTACGAGCAGTACTTC. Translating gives CASSDRGRYEQYF.

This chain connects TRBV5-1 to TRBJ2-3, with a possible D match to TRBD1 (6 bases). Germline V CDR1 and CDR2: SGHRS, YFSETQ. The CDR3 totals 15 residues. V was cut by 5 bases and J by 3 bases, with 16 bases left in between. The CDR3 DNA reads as TGCGCCAGCAGGATAGCAGGGGATCGAACAGATACGCAGTATTTT. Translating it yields CASRIAGDRTDTQYF.

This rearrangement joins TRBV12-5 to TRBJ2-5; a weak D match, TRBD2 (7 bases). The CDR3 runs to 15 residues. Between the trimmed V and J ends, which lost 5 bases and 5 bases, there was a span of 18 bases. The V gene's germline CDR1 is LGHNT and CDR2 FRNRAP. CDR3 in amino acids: CASGPPGGLEETQYF. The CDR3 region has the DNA TGTGCTAGTGGTCCCCCGGGGGGCCTGGAGGAGACCCAGTACTTC. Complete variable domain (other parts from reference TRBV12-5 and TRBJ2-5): DARVTQTPRHKVTEMGQEVTMRCQPILGHNTVFWYRQTMMQGLELLAYFRNRAPLDDSGMPKDRFSAEMPDATLATLKIQPSEPRDSAVYFCASGPPGGLEETQYFGPGTRLLVL.

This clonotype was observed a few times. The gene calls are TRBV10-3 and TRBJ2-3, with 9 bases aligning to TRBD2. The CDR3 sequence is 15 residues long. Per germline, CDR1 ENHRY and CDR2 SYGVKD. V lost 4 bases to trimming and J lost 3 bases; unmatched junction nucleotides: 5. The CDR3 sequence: CAISGTSDLTDTQYF. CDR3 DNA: TGTGCCATCAGTGGGACTAGCGATCTTACAGATACGCAGTATTTT.

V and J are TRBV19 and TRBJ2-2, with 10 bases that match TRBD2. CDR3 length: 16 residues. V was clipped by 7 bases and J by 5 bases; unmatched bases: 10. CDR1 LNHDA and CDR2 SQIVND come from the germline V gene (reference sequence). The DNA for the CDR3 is TGTGCCAGTACTACAGCGGGGGGGCCTCGGACCGGGGAGCTGTTTTTT. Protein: CASTTAGGPRTGELFF.

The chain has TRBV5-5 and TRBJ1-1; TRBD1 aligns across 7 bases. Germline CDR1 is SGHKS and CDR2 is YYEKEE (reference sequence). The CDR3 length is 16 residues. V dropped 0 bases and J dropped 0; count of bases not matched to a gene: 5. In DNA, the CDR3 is TGTGCCAGCAGCTTGGTCGGAGGGGGCCTGAACACTGAAGCTTTCTTT. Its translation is CASSLVGGGLNTEAFF.

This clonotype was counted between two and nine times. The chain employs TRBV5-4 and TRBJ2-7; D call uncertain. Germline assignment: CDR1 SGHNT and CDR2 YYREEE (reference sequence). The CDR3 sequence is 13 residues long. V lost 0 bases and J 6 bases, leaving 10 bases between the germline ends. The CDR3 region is CASSLGSQSEQYF. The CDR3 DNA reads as TGTGCCAGCAGCTTGGGATCCCAGAGCGAGCAGTACTTC. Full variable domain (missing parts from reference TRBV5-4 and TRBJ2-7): ETGVTQSPTHLIKTRGQQVTLRCSSQSGHNTVSWYQQALGQGPQFIFQYYREEENGRGNFPPRFSGLQFPNYSSELNVNALELDDSALYLCASSLGSQSEQYFGPGTRLTVT.

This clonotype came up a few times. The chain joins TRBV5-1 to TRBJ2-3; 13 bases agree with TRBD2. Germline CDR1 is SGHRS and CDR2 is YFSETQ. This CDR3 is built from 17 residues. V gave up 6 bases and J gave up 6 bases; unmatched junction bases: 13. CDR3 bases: TGCGCCAGCACCCCGCGAACTAGCGGGGGGGCGTGGGATACGCAGTATTTT. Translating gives CASTPRTSGGAWDTQYF.

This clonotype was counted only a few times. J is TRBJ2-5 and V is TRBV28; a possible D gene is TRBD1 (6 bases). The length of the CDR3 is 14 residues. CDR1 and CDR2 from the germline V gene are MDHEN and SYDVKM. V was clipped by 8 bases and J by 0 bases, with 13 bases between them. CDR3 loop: CASETGTYQETQYF. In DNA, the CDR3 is TGTGCCAGCGAAACCGGGACATACCAAGAGACCCAGTACTTC. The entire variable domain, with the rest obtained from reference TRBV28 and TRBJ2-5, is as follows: DVKVTQSSRYLVKRTGEKVFLECVQDMDHENMFWYRQDPGLGLRLIYFSYDVKMKEKGDIPEGYSVSREKKERFSLILESASTNQTSMYLCASETGTYQETQYFGPGTRLLVL.

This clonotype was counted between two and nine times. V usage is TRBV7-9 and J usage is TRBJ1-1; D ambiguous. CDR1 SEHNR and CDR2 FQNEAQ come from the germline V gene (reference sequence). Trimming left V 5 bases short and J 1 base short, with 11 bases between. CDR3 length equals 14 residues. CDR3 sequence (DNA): TGTGCCAGCAGCCCTACGATGGAGAACACTGAAGCTTTCTTT. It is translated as CASSPTMENTEAFF. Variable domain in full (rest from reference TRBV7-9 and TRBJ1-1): DTGVSQNPRHKITKRGQNVTFRCDPISEHNRLYWYRQTLGQGPEFLTYFQNEAQLEKSRLLSDRFSAERPKGSFSTLEIQRTEQGDSAMYLCASSPTMENTEAFFGQGTRLTVV.

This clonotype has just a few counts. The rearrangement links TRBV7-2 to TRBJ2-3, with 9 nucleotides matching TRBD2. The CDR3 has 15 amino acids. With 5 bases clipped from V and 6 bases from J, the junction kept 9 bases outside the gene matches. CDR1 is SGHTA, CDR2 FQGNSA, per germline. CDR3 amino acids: CASSQAGSGGDTQYF. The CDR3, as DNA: TGTGCCAGCAGCCAAGCGGGAAGCGGGGGGGATACGCAGTATTTT.

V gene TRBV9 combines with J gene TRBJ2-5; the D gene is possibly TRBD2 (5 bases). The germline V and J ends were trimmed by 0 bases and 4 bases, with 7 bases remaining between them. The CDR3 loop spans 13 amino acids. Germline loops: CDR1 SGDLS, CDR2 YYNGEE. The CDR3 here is CASSVAEAETQYF. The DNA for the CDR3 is TGTGCCAGCAGCGTAGCGGAGGCAGAGACCCAGTACTTC. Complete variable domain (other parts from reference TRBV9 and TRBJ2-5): DSGVTQTPKHLITATGQRVTLRCSPRSGDLSVYWYQQSLDQGLQFLIQYYNGEERAKGNILERFSAQQFPDLHSELNLSSLELGDSALYFCASSVAEAETQYFGPGTRLLVL.

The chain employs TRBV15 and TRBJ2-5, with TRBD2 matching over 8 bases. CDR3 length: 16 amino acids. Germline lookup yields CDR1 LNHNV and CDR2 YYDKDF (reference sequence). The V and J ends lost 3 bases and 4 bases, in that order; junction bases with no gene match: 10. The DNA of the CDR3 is TGTGCCACCAGCAGCGCCTACTCGGGGGGGCTAGAGACCCAGTACTTC. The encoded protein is CATSSAYSGGLETQYF.

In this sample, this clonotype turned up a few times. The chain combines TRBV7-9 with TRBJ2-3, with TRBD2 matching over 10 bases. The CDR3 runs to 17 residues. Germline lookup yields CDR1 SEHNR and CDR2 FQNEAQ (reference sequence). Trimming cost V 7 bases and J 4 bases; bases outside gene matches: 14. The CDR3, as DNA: TGTGCCAGCACCGAGACCGCGGCTAGCGGGGGATCAGATACGCAGTATTTT. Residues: CASTETAASGGSDTQYF. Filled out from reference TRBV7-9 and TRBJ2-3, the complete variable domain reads DTGVSQNPRHKITKRGQNVTFRCDPISEHNRLYWYRQTLGQGPEFLTYFQNEAQLEKSRLLSDRFSAERPKGSFSTLEIQRTEQGDSAMYLCASTETAASGGSDTQYFGPGTRLTVL.

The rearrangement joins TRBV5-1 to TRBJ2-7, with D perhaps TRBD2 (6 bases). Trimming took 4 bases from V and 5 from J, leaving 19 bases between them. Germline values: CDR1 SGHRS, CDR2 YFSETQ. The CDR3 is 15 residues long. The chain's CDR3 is CASSKGLGLFDEQYV. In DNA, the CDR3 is TGCGCCAGCAGCAAGGGACTGGGGCTTTTCGACGAGCAGTACGTC.

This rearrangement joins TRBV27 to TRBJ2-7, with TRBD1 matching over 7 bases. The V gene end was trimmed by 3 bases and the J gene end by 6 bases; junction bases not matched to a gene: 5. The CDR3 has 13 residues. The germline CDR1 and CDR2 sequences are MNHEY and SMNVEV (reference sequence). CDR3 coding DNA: TGTGCCAGCAGTTTGAAACAGGGGTTCGAGCAGTACTTC. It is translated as CASSLKQGFEQYF.

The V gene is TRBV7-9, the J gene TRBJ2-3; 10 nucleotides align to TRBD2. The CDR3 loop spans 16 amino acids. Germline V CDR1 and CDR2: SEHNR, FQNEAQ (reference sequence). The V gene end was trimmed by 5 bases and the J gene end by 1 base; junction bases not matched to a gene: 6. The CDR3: CASSTPLAGGTDTQYF. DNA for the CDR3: TGTGCCAGCAGCACCCCTCTAGCGGGGGGCACAGATACGCAGTATTTT.

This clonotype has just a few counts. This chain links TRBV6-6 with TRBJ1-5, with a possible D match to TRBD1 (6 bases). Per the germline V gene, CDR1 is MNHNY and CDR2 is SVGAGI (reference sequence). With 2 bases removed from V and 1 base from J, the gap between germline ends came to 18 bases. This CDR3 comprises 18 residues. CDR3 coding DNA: TGTGCCAGCAGTTACGTCGGGACTCTCAGGGGCAGCAATCAGCCCCAGCATTTT. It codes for CASSYVGTLRGSNQPQHF.

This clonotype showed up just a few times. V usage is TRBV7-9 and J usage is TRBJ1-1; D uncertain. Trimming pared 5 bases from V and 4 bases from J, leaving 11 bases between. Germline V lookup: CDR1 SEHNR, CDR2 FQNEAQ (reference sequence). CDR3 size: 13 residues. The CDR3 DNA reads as TGTGCCAGCAGCCCCCCGACGGTCACTGAAGCTTTCTTT. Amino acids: CASSPPTVTEAFF.

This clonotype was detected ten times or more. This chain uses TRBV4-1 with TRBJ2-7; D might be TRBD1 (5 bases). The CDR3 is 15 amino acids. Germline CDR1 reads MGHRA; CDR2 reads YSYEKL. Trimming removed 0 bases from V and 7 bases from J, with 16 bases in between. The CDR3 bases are TGCGCCAGCAGCCAAGATGGTTTTCAGGGTAGGGAGCAGTACTTC. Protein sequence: CASSQDGFQGREQYF.

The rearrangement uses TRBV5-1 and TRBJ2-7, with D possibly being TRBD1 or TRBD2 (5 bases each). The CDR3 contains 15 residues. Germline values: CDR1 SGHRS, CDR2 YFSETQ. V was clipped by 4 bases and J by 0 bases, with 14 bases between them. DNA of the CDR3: TGCGCCAGCAGCCTCGGGACCTTTCTCTCCTACGAGCAGTACTTC. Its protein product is CASSLGTFLSYEQYF.

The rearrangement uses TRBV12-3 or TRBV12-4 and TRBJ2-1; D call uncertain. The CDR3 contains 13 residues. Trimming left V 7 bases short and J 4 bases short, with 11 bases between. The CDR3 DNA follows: TGTGCCAGCACTCCTACGAGTTACAATGAGCAGTTCTTC. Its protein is CASTPTSYNEQFF.